The 10 T cell receptor beta chains listed next were all sequenced from one sample in a study of human T cells and chemical hapten exposure. As for time point: patch test 2, 6 weeks after DPC sensitization. Indicated treatment: therapeutic diphenylcyclopropenone sensitization with weekly scalp DPC. TCRdb passed the RACE reads through MiXCR, listing each CDR3 protein once. The table has roughly 120,000 distinct CDR3 sequences, 9% to 9.5% seen once. The source was whole blood, collected in connection with sensitization to the hapten diphenylcyclopropenone (DPC). Receptors were obtained from a woman aged 40 to 55 with alopecia areata. Some clones in this sample may be carry-over from other donors' samples.

This clonotype was counted at least ten times. The CDR3, as DNA: TGTGCCAGCAGCTTAAGGGGTCGGGGACAAAATAATTCACCCCTCCACTTT. Residues: CASSLRGRGQNNSPLHF. The V call is TRBV7-3, the J call TRBJ1-6; a possible D gene is TRBD1 (6 bases). The ends were cut back, 1 base at V and 5 bases at J, with 15 bases in the middle. The CDR3 totals 17 residues. CDR1 is SGHTA and CDR2 is FQGTGA in the germline V gene.

Only a few counts were recorded for this clonotype. This chain connects TRBV11-1 to TRBJ1-6; no clear D gene. Germline V gene sequence: CDR1 SGHAT, CDR2 FQDESV (reference sequence). Trimming left V 3 bases short and J 3 bases short, with 3 bases between. CDR3 size: 13 residues. The chain's CDR3 is CASSLGYNSPLHF. In DNA form, the CDR3 reads TGTGCCAGCAGCTTGGGCTATAATTCACCCCTCCACTTT.

This clonotype has at least ten counts. This chain connects TRBV27 to TRBJ2-7, with a possible D match to TRBD2 (6 bases). The CDR3 spans 11 residues. The germline V and J ends were trimmed by 6 bases and 4 bases, with 7 bases remaining between them. The V gene's germline CDR1 is MNHEY and CDR2 SMNVEV (reference sequence). Written as DNA, the CDR3 is TGTGCCAGCAGGCGGGGTTACGAGCAGTACTTC. This codes for CASRRGYEQYF.

Ten or more counts support this clonotype. The rearrangement joins TRBV3-1 to TRBJ1-5; D unclear. Trimming stripped 1 base from V and 7 bases from J, with 14 bases between. In germline, CDR1 is LGHDT, CDR2 YNNKEL (reference sequence). The CDR3 is made up of 15 amino acids. The DNA for the CDR3 is TGTGCCAGCAGCCAAGGTTCGGGGTTCCAACAGCCCCAGCATTTT. It yields the protein CASSQGSGFQQPQHF.

The table lists this clonotype with a few counts. The chain links TRBV12-3 or TRBV12-4 to TRBJ2-5; 11 bases fit TRBD2. The junction had 12 bases not matched to a gene; V was cut back by 7 bases and J by 5 bases. This CDR3 contains 16 residues. CDR3 region: CASTPRASGGLETQYF. In DNA, the CDR3 is TGTGCCAGCACCCCCAGGGCTAGCGGGGGGTTGGAGACCCAGTACTTC.

This clonotype showed up many times. The V and J genes are TRBV21-1 and TRBJ1-2. TRBV21-1 is annotated as a pseudogene. This CDR3 region has 12 residues. The CDR3 loop is CASSKRGYGYTF. The CDR3 coding sequence is TGTGCCAGCAGCAAAAGAGGCTATGGCTACACCTTC.

This clonotype was seen at least ten times. V is TRBV20-1 and J is TRBJ1-1; D is possibly TRBD1 (5 bases). Germline V gene sequence: CDR1 DFQATT, CDR2 SNEGSKA (reference sequence). V dropped 6 bases and J dropped 1 base, with 18 bases sitting between them. The CDR3 covers 15 residues. This CDR3 is CSAKDIKTANTEAFF. The CDR3 nucleotides read TGCAGTGCAAAAGACATAAAGACAGCGAACACTGAAGCTTTCTTT.

This clonotype was found a few times. This chain joins TRBV29-1 and TRBJ2-7; 8 bases are shared with TRBD1. With 5 bases clipped from V and 6 bases from J, the junction kept 9 bases outside the gene matches. Germline CDR1 and CDR2: SQVTM and ANQGSEA. The CDR3 spans 13 residues. CDR3 sequence: CSVRGQGLGEQYF. DNA for the CDR3: TGCAGCGTTCGAGGACAGGGCCTCGGCGAGCAGTACTTC.

A note on this clonotype: This may come from a read error, since a much larger clone is one base off. The rearrangement uses TRBV29-1 and TRBJ1-1; TRBD1 might be the D (6 bases). The CDR3 loop spans 9 amino acids. CDR1 is SQVTM and CDR2 is ANQGSEA in the germline V gene. The CDR3 reads CGVDREAFF. The CDR3 nucleotides read TGCGGCGTTGACAGGGAAGCTTTCTTT.

This clonotype was recorded at least ten times. The genes are TRBV21-1 and TRBJ2-3; the table's D gene call, TRBD1, was not cross checked with the DNA. TRBV21-1 has pseudogene status. The CDR3 has 17 residues. Here the CDR3 DNA reads TGTGCCAGCAACTCGAAGGGGACAGGGGCATTCACAGATACGCAGTATTTT. It encodes CASNSKGTGAFTDTQYF.